This entry describes one T cell receptor (beta chain). Its antigen specificity is not known. Base-call qualities are not available, and no considerably larger clone is one nucleotide away. This record comes from a study of blood T cells in healthy people across ages (dated by TCRdb to between 2014 and 2016). At the level of the whole study: In model experiments, template switching captured about one uniquely barcoded TCR beta cDNA molecule for every two T cells. The study analyzed two additional independent replicas of 1 million unique cDNA reads from the same blood draw for two donors, one aged 18 to 30 and one aged 80 or older. The study measured age-related changes in TCR beta repertoire diversity using deep sequencing normalized with unique cDNA molecular identifiers. To avoid experimental bias, donors of different ages were spread randomly across the sequencing lanes. Four age groups were formed from the donors: young (average approximately 17 years), middle-aged (approximately 40), aged (over 55) and long-lived (82). Study-wide findings and limitations: Since profiling was done on bulk unsorted PBMCs, naive and antigen-experienced compartments could not be conclusively compared. The long-lived group showed more naive CD4+ T cells, fewer expanded clones and increased TCR diversity than the aged group, suggesting age selection. Estimates of total diversity based on one million sequenced T cells were considered lower bounds and underestimates. There was a strong correlation between observed TCR beta diversity and the percentage of naive T cells measured by flow cytometry. Donor CMV infection status was unknown, potentially confounding age-related changes in expanded clonotypes. Observed TCR beta diversity per million T cells fell roughly linearly with age, and a significant reduction was already apparent by age roughly 40.

The library came from 5' RACE. The data were produced on an Illumina HiSeq 2500. The second PCR ran for roughly 7 to 11 cycles and used a J-beta primer mix along with a sample-barcoded 5' primer. A unique molecular identifier was introduced onto each TCR beta cDNA molecule by a template-switch 5' adaptor carrying 12 random nucleotides. Each sample yielded at least 3 million CDR3-containing paired-end reads. First-strand cDNA was synthesized from all RNA with the Mint cDNA synthesis kit, primed by a TRBC-specific oligonucleotide. All cDNA was treated with uracil-DNA glycosylase and then went through a first 18-cycle PCR with the universal primers M1SS and BC2_uni_R. The authors' pipeline ran thus. For normalization, 1 million high-quality reads were randomly selected from each sample, with every read carrying a distinct molecular identifier. Reads with shared molecular identifiers were discarded instead of being binned into consensus sequences. MiTCR, set to a Q25 quality threshold and the strictest error-elimination algorithm, was used for CDR3 identification, clonotype clustering and error correction. A nonparametric unseen species model using Euler transformation provided a lower-bound estimate of total TCR beta diversity. TCRdb reworked the public reads: Q25 trimming with fastp, MiXCR clone assembly, productive beta chains retained. Identical CDR3 proteins give one entry, which carries the most common genes and DNA. The V and J calls follow TCRdb's processing rather than the paper's. The sample contains approximately 360,000 distinct CDR3 sequences, about 52% of them found a single time. Jointly, the top ten make up under 65% of the sample.

Donors were roughly 40 systemically healthy Caucasian individuals from Russia aged roughly 6 to 90 years. Around 9.9 milliliters of peripheral blood were collected from each donor into EDTA-treated Vacutainer tubes. PBMCs were isolated by Ficoll-Paque density-gradient centrifugation, with at least 6.5 million obtained per sample. Trizol reagent was used to extract total RNA from the PBMCs, yielding at least 6 micrograms per sample. Naive CD45RAhigh/CD27high T cell percentages were measured by flow cytometry on a PBMC aliquot from every donor. There are 17 amino acids in the CDR3, from cysteine to phenylalanine inclusive. Only the CDR3 DNA stays, 51 bases, in frame from base 1. The germline V gene (reference sequence) sets CDR1 to SEHNR and CDR2 to FQNEAQ. Germline trimming: 5 bases from V, 8 bases from J; junction bases outside gene matches: 17.

The sample consisted of blood. The clonotype comes from a man in his sixties in good health. The chain is made from TRBV7-9 and TRBJ2-1; TRBD2 lines up with 8 middle nucleotides. The nucleotides are TGTGCCAGCAGCACAACTGCCGGGACTAGTGGCGGCGATGAGCAGTTCTTC. This encodes CASSTTAGTSGGDEQFF. With the portions outside the CDR3 filled from the reference TRBV7-9 and TRBJ2-1 genes, the complete variable region becomes DTGVSQNPRHKITKRGQNVTFRCDPISEHNRLYWYRQTLGQGPEFLTYFQNEAQLEKSRLLSDRFSAERPKGSFSTLEIQRTEQGDSAMYLCASSTTAGTSGGDEQFFGPGTRLTVL.